This is a list of T cell receptor beta chains from one sample in a study of radiotherapy plus CTLA-4 blockade in lung cancer. The method was immunoSEQ multiplex PCR; TCRdb's version includes in-frame clones alone and lacks a portion of them. The table lists approximately 40,000 clones, approximately 80% of them singletons. The specimen comprised peripheral blood, sampled from a patient treated with radiotherapy plus ipilimumab. The receptors come from a human donor with non-small cell lung cancer whose response to radiotherapy plus ipilimumab could not be evaluated. Both conserved end residues are part of each CDR3. Fields, in order: D gene, clone size, V gene, J gene, CDR3 protein, CDR3 DNA. The D gene is left open where the match is weak. Part of the rows lack a size; the others show once, few, many or a class for expanded clones.

NA	NA	TRBV7-2	TRBJ1-5	CASSNQGGNQPQHF	TGTGCCAGCAGCAACCAGGGTGGCAATCAGCCCCAGCATTTT
NA	NA	TRBV27	TRBJ1-5	CASSPGSSNQPQHF	TGTGCCAGCAGCCCAGGATCTAGCAATCAGCCCCAGCATTTT
TRBD1	NA	TRBV29-1	TRBJ2-5	CSGQGAGGRETQYF	TGCAGCGGTCAGGGGGCCGGGGGTCGGGAGACCCAGTACTTC
NA	NA	TRBV9	TRBJ2-1	CASSVGSRYNEQFF	TGTGCCAGCAGCGTCGGGTCTAGATACAATGAGCAGTTCTTC
TRBD2	NA	TRBV6-1	TRBJ2-1	CASTSSGRSYNEQFF	TGTGCCAGCACTTCTAGCGGGAGGTCCTACAATGAGCAGTTCTTC
NA	NA	TRBV13	TRBJ2-7	CASSKGTFYEQYF	TGTGCCAGCAGCAAAGGGACTTTCTACGAGCAGTACTTC
NA	NA	TRBV28	TRBJ2-3	CASSPIRRDTQYF	TGTGCCAGCAGCCCGATTAGAAGAGATACGCAGTATTTT
NA	NA	TRBV29-1	TRBJ2-7	CSVGGDRVHEQYF	TGCAGCGTCGGGGGGGACAGGGTCCACGAGCAGTACTTC
NA	NA	TRBV5-4	TRBJ2-4	CASSSAREHIGIQYF	TGTGCCAGCAGCTCCGCCCGTGAACATATTGGCATTCAGTACTTC
NA	NA	TRBV4-1	TRBJ2-3	CASSQEDRSTDTQYF	TGCGCCAGCAGCCAAGAAGACAGATCCACAGATACGCAGTATTTT
TRBD2	once	TRBV9	TRBJ2-1	CASSAILAGGWNEQFF	TGTGCCAGCAGCGCCATACTAGCGGGAGGGTGGAATGAGCAGTTCTTC
NA	NA	TRBV4-3	TRBJ2-7	CASSQRGRGTPEEQYF	TGCGCCAGCAGCCAAAGGGGACGCGGGACCCCTGAGGAGCAGTACTTC
NA	NA	TRBV7-2	TRBJ1-1	CASSRTGPTEAFF	TGTGCCAGCAGTCGTACAGGGCCCACTGAAGCTTTCTTT
NA	NA	TRBV7-8	TRBJ2-3	CASSLVLSTDTQYF	TGTGCCAGCAGCTTAGTTCTGAGCACAGATACGCAGTATTTT
NA	few	TRBV7-3	TRBJ2-2	CASSVQGAGELFF	TGTGCCAGCAGCGTACAGGGAGCCGGGGAGCTGTTTTTT
NA	few	TRBV11-1	TRBJ1-2	CASSWGGYGYTF	TGTGCCAGCAGCTGGGGCGGCTATGGCTACACCTTC
NA	NA	TRBV13	TRBJ2-2	CASTLGGHPNTGELFF	TGTGCCAGCACCCTGGGCGGACACCCGAACACCGGGGAGCTGTTTTTT
NA	NA	TRBV28	TRBJ1-1	CASLSRDTEAFF	TGTGCCAGCCTAAGTCGTGACACTGAAGCTTTCTTT
NA	NA	TRBV29-1	TRBJ2-7	CSVDRQGNTYEQYF	TGCAGCGTTGATCGGCAGGGGAATACCTACGAGCAGTACTTC
TRBD1	NA	TRBV6-1	TRBJ1-1	CASRGTDLNTEAFF	TGTGCCAGCAGAGGGACAGACTTGAACACTGAAGCTTTCTTT
NA	NA	TRBV2	TRBJ2-1	CASNFDGPDFYNEQFF	TGTGCCAGCAACTTCGACGGTCCTGACTTTTACAATGAGCAGTTCTTC
TRBD1	NA	TRBV5-6	TRBJ2-5	CASSLDYRGQETQYF	TGTGCCAGCAGCTTGGACTACAGGGGCCAGGAGACCCAGTACTTC
NA	few	TRBV6-1	TRBJ2-7	CASNKAAVLEQYF	TGTGCCAGCAATAAGGCGGCGGTGCTCGAGCAGTACTTC
NA	NA	TRBV7-2	TRBJ1-1	CASSLEGIEAFF	TGTGCCAGCAGCTTAGAGGGGATTGAAGCTTTCTTT
NA	NA	TRBV7-8	TRBJ2-7	CASSRQVSYEQYF	TGTGCCAGCAGCCGACAGGTCTCCTACGAGCAGTACTTC
TRBD1	NA	TRBV7-9	TRBJ1-1	CASSPDRGGAFF	TGTGCCAGCAGCCCCGACAGGGGGGGAGCTTTCTTT
NA	NA	TRBV19	TRBJ1-5	CASEDSGRKAPQHF	TGTGCCAGTGAGGACTCCGGTCGAAAAGCGCCCCAGCATTTT
NA	NA	TRBV27	TRBJ1-3	CASSRNPVGNTIYF	TGTGCCAGCAGCCGAAACCCGGTTGGAAACACCATATATTTT
TRBD2	NA	TRBV7-2	TRBJ2-1	CASSLAGAYNEQFF	TGTGCCAGCAGCTTGGCGGGGGCCTACAATGAGCAGTTCTTC